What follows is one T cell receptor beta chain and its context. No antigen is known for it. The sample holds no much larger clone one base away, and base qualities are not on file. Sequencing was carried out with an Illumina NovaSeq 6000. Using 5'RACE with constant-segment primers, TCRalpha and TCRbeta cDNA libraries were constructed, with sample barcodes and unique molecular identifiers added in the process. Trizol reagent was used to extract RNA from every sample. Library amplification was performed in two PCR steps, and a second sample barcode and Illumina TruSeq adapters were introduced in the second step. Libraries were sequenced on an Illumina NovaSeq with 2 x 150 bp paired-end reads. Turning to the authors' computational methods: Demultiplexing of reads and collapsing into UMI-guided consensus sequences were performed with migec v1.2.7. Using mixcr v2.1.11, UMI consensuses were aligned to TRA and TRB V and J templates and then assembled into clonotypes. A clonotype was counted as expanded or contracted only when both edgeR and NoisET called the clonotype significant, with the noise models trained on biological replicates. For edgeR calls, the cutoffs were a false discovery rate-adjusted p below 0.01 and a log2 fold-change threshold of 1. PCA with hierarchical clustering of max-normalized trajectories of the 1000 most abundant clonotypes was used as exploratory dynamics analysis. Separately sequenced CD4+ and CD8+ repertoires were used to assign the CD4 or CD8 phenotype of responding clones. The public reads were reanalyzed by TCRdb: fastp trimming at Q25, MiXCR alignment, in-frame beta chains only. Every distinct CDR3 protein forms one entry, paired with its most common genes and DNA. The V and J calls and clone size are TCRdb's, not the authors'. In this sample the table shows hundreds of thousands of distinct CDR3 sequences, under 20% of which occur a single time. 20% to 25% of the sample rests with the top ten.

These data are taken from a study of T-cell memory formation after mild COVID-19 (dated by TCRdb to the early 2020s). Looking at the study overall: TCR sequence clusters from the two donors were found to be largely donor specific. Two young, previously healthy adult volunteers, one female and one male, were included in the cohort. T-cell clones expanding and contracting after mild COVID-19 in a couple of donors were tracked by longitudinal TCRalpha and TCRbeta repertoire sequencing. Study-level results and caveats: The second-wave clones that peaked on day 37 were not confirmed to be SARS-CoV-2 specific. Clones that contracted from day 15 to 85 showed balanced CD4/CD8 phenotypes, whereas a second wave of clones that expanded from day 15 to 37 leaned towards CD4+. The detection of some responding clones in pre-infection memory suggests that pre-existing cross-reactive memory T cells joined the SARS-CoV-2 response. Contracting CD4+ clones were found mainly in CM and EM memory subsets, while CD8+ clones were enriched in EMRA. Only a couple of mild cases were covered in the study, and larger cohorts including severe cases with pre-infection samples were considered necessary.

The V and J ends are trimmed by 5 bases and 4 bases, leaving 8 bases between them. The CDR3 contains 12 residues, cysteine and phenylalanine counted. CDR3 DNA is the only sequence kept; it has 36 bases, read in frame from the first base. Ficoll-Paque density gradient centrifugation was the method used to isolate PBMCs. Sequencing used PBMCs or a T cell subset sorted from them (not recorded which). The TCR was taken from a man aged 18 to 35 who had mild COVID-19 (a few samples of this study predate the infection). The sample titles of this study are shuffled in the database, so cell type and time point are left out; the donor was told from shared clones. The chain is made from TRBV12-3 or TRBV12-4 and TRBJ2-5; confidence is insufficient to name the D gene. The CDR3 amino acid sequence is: CASSRARETQYF. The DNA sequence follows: TGTGCCAGCAGTCGAGCAAGAGAGACCCAGTACTTC.